This entry features one T cell receptor beta chain sequence. Its antigen is as yet unknown. With 60 Vbeta and 13 Jbeta primers, the PCR was carried out. Produced via immunoSEQ multiplex PCR; TCRdb's table is partial and in-frame only. The sample consists of about 140,000 clones, 70% to 85% of them appearing once. These data come from a study of cytomegalovirus exposure and HLA in healthy donors. This CDR3 spans 13 amino acids. With 5 bases removed from V and 10 bases from J, the gap between germline ends came to 15 bases. Germline CDR1 SNHLY, CDR2 FYNNEI. Findings and caveats of the study: Using a false discovery rate of 0.05, a later analysis showed that 16,951 TCR beta sequences were associated with HLA alleles.

The chain recombines TRBV2 with TRBJ2-1; no firm D call. The receptor was derived from a woman in her fifties or sixties in good health and CMV-seropositive. The sequenced sample was PBMCs. The CDR3 loop reads CASSYFGTREQFF. DNA for the CDR3: TGTGCCAGCAGTTATTTCGGTACGCGAGAGCAGTTCTTC.